What follows describes a single T cell receptor beta chain. Its antigen is unknown. A much larger clone lies one base from this, so it may be a read error. A primer in the constant region served to generate TCR beta cDNA from roughly 520 ng of total RNA. TCR beta libraries came from three nested multiplex PCR rounds using slightly modified ARM-PCR. TRBV1-TRBV30 forward primers paired with a C-beta reverse primer drove the first two PCR rounds, approximately 11 cycles each. From the multiplex PCR reads, TCRdb called clonotypes with MiXCR, one entry per CDR3 protein. Of fewer than 400,000 distinct CDR3 sequences listed, nearly 60% were seen once; the top ten hold 17%. In germline, CDR1 is MNHEY, CDR2 SVGAGI. The CDR3 consists of 14 residues. Unsorted whole blood yielded blood RNA, and germline DNA was extracted as well. Prior to surgery, approximately 3.6 milliliters of peripheral blood were drawn. These data come from a study of tumor-infiltrating lymphocytes in primary liver carcinoma. Study-wide background: All patients had surgically resected primary liver carcinoma. Recorded tumor stage was T1-T3 N0M0, with diameters of about 4.2 to 11 cm.

Broader study findings: Relative to tumor region pairs, the tumor-adjacent and tumor-blood pairs showed overlap that was lower.

The sample comprised peripheral blood. The sequence derives from a woman aged 25 to 45 with primary liver carcinoma and hepatitis B virus infection. The V call is TRBV6-5, the J call TRBJ2-7; 8 bases line up with TRBD1. Here the CDR3 reads CTSSLSGQVYEQYF. CDR3 DNA: TGTACCAGCAGTCTTTCGGGACAGGTCTACGAGCAGTACTTC.